This TCR beta chain was identified in a study of identical twins. A few counts support this clonotype. From germline, CDR1 is DFQATT and CDR2 SNEGSKA (reference sequence). The CDR3 runs to 14 residues. The ends were cut back, 4 bases at V and 1 base at J, with 12 bases in the middle. A single record per CDR3 protein comes from TCRdb applying MiXCR to the 5' RACE reads. The sample has approximately 500,000 distinct CDR3 sequences, 20% to 25% seen once. The data also belong to a second study, concerning T cells expressing NK-cell markers.

This clonotype was sampled from a woman aged 18-29 years in good health. The chain has TRBV20-1 and TRBJ2-3; D ambiguous. Material for sequencing was CD4+ T cells sorted from blood. The CDR3 region is CSANDKLRTDTQYF. CDR3 coding DNA: TGCAGTGCTAATGACAAGTTACGCACAGATACGCAGTATTTT.